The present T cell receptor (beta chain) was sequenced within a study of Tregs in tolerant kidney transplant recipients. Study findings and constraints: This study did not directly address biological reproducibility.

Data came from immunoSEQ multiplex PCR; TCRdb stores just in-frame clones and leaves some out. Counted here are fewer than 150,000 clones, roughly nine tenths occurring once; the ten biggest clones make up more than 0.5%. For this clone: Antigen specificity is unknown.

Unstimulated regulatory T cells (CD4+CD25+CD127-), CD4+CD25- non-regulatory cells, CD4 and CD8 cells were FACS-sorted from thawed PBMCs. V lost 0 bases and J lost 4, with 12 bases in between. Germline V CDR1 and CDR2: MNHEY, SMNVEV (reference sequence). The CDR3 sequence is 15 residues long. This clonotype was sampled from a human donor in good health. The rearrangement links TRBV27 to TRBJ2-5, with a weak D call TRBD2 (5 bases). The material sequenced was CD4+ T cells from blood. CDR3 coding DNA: TGTGCCAGCAGTTTATCCATTCATGCGGGAGAGACCCAGTACTTC. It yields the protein CASSLSIHAGETQYF.